The 27 T cell receptor beta chains given below trace back to one sample, sequenced in a study of cytomegalovirus exposure and HLA in healthy donors. Researchers ran the PCR with 60 Vbeta and 13 Jbeta primers. Repertoires were generated with immunoSEQ multiplex PCR, while TCRdb's copy carries only in-frame clones and drops some. In the table there are 100,000 to 150,000 clones, 78% of which are singletons. The sample comprised PBMCs. These receptors all come from a woman between 18 and 29 years old in good health and CMV-seronegative.

The genes are TRBV4-1 and TRBJ2-3, with 8 bases that match TRBD1. There are 15 residues in the CDR3. The J segment lost 2 bases and the V segment lost 4 bases, leaving 5 bases of the junction unmatched. Germline CDR1 is MGHRA and CDR2 is YSYEKL. The CDR3 DNA sequence: TGCGCCAGCAGCCCCCCGACAGGGGCCACAGATACGCAGTATTTT. It specifies CASSPPTGATDTQYF.

This chain links TRBV27 with TRBJ1-5, with D maybe TRBD1 (5 bases). The length of the CDR3 is 14 residues. Per germline, CDR1 MNHEY and CDR2 SMNVEV (reference sequence). The ends were cut back, 6 bases at V and 1 base at J, with 10 bases in the middle. CDR3 amino acids: CASRGGESNQPQHF. The CDR3 DNA reads as TGTGCCAGCAGGGGGGGGGAGAGCAATCAGCCCCAGCATTTT.

The V gene is TRBV5-1, the J gene TRBJ2-7, with 9 bases lining up with TRBD1. Per germline, CDR1 SGHRS and CDR2 YFSETQ. The junction had 5 bases not matched to a gene; V was cut back by 2 bases and J by 5 bases. The CDR3 spans 14 residues. The CDR3 region is CASSFGDRGNEQYF. In DNA form, the CDR3 reads TGCGCCAGCAGCTTCGGAGACAGGGGGAACGAGCAGTACTTC. Filled out from reference TRBV5-1 and TRBJ2-7, the complete variable domain reads KAGVTQTPRYLIKTRGQQVTLSCSPISGHRSVSWYQQTPGQGLQFLFEYFSETQRNKGNFPGRFSGRQFSNSRSEMNVSTLELGDSALYLCASSFGDRGNEQYFGPGTRLTVT.

The chain joins TRBV11-2 to TRBJ2-5; maybe TRBD1 (5 bases). CDR3 length: 15 residues. CDR1 and CDR2 (germline): SGHAT, FQNNGV. The ends were cut back, 8 bases at V and 2 bases at J, with 18 bases in the middle. The CDR3 loop is CASGTGQGRQETQYF. CDR3 DNA: TGTGCCAGCGGTACCGGGCAGGGAAGACAAGAGACCCAGTACTTC.

This clone came up a few times. The chain uses TRBV5-8 and TRBJ2-7; 9 bases fit TRBD1. CDR1 is SGHTS and CDR2 is YDEGEE in the germline V gene. V lost 2 bases and J lost 3; bases outside the gene matches: 12. This CDR3 region has 17 residues. As DNA, the CDR3 is TGTGCCAGCAGCTTTTACTCCGGGACAGGGATCAGCTACGAGCAGTACTTC. It yields the protein CASSFYSGTGISYEQYF. Combining the CDR3 with reference TRBV5-8 and TRBJ2-7 gives the whole variable domain EAGVTQSPTHLIKTRGQQATLRCSPISGHTSVYWYQQALGLGLQFLLWYDEGEERNRGNFPPRFSGRQFPNYSSELNVNALELEDSALYLCASSFYSGTGISYEQYFGPGTRLTVT.

This chain joins TRBV6-4 and TRBJ1-1; tentative D call: TRBD1 (5 bases). With 3 bases removed from V and 2 bases from J, the gap between germline ends came to 7 bases. Germline V lookup: CDR1 MRHNA, CDR2 SNTAGT. The CDR3 is 13 amino acids. CDR3 nucleotide sequence: TGTGCCAGCAGTGAACAGGTTAACACTGAAGCTTTCTTT. Translating it yields CASSEQVNTEAFF.

The CDR3 reads CASSRDRVYEQYF. In DNA form, the CDR3 reads TGTGCCAGCAGTCGGGACAGGGTCTACGAGCAGTACTTC. The rearrangement links TRBV6-1 to TRBJ2-5, with 9 bases fitting TRBD1. The end of the DNA is better explained by TRBJ2-7, so the J call may be wrong. Germline V gene lookup returns CDR1 MNHNS and CDR2 SASEGT. CDR3 length: 13 amino acids.

The V call is TRBV4-1, the J call TRBJ2-1; 15 bases fit TRBD2. CDR3 length equals 21 residues. CDR1 is MGHRA and CDR2 is YSYEKL in the germline V gene. After removal of 4 bases from V and 6 bases from J, the junction contained 19 bases not matched to a gene. For the CDR3, the DNA is TGCGCCAGCAGCCCACTATCCCGGACTAGCGGGAGGGTAGGGCCCGGCAATGAGCAGTTCTTC. Translation gives CASSPLSRTSGRVGPGNEQFF.

The chain employs TRBV6-1 and TRBJ1-2; 11 bases map to TRBD1. The CDR3 loop spans 13 amino acids. Germline V gene sequence: CDR1 MNHNS, CDR2 SASEGT. V lost 4 bases to trimming and J lost 6 bases; unmatched junction nucleotides: 1. This chain's CDR3 is CASSGTGGHGYTF. The CDR3 DNA follows: TGTGCCAGCAGTGGGACAGGGGGCCATGGCTACACCTTC.

The chain combines TRBV2 with TRBJ2-1; 9 positions match TRBD1. CDR1 is SNHLY and CDR2 is FYNNEI in the germline V gene. The trim removed 5 bases at V and 8 bases at J, leaving 7 bases unmatched. CDR3 size: 14 residues. The CDR3 protein is CASSPGTGLYEQFF. The DNA for the CDR3 is TGTGCCAGCAGTCCCGGGACAGGGCTTTATGAGCAGTTCTTC.

The genes are TRBV6-4 and TRBJ2-3; 8 bases line up with TRBD2. This CDR3 has 15 residues. The V gene end was trimmed by 6 bases and the J gene end by 0 bases; junction bases not matched to a gene: 5. Germline-derived CDR1 and CDR2 are MRHNA and SNTAGT. In DNA, the CDR3 is TGTGCCAGCAGATCAGCGGGAGAGAGCACAGATACGCAGTATTTT. It codes for CASRSAGESTDTQYF.

The V call is TRBV30, the J call TRBJ1-2, with D unresolved. The CDR3 consists of 12 residues. Germline CDR1 reads GTSNPN; CDR2 reads SVGIG (reference sequence). V was trimmed by 2 bases and J by 2 bases, leaving 6 bases between them. CDR3 DNA: TGTGCCTGGAGTCACAGCAACTATGGCTACACCTTC. Its protein product is CAWSHSNYGYTF.

CDR3 DNA: TGCGCCAGCAGCCGACAAGTCGCTACAGGGGGCGCCGACACTGAAGCTTTCTTT. It codes for CASSRQVATGGADTEAFF. This rearrangement joins TRBV4-1 to TRBJ1-1, with 9 positions matching TRBD1. The junction had 15 bases not matched to a gene; V was cut back by 4 bases and J by 3 bases. Germline-derived CDR1 and CDR2 are MGHRA and YSYEKL. This CDR3 spans 18 amino acids.

V and J are TRBV5-4 and TRBJ1-1; no clear D. CDR1 is SGHNT and CDR2 is YYREEE in the germline V gene (reference sequence). This CDR3 region has 15 residues. Trimming removed 4 bases from V and 1 base from J, with 14 bases in between. The CDR3 loop is CASSPAVPQNTEAFF. CDR3 sequence (DNA): TGTGCCAGCAGCCCCGCGGTTCCCCAGAACACTGAAGCTTTCTTT.

The chain uses TRBV28 and TRBJ1-2; D gene unclear. This CDR3 has 12 amino acids. Per germline, CDR1 MDHEN and CDR2 SYDVKM. The V end was cut by 5 bases, the J end by 0 bases, with 4 bases between. Here the CDR3 DNA reads TGTGCCAGCAGTGCGTCTAACTATGGCTACACCTTC. Protein product: CASSASNYGYTF.

This clone was seen only a few times. The rearrangement links TRBV4-2 to TRBJ2-1, with D hard to call. CDR1 and CDR2 from the germline V gene are LGHNA and YNFKEQ. The CDR3 covers 20 residues. V lost 0 bases and J 0 bases, leaving 21 bases between the germline ends. In nucleotides, the CDR3 is TGTGCCAGCAGCCAAGATCGTAGCACTGAACGAATGAGCTCCTACAATGAGCAGTTCTTC. Translation: CASSQDRSTERMSSYNEQFF.

This clone was seen a few times. This chain uses TRBV16 with TRBJ2-7; 11 nucleotides agree with TRBD1. The CDR3 consists of 16 residues. V dropped 4 bases and J dropped 9; count of bases not matched to a gene: 14. CDR1 is KGHSY and CDR2 is FQNENV in the germline V gene. The CDR3 nucleotides read TGTGCCAGCAGCCGTACCGGGACAGGGGGTAGAGATGGGCAGTACTTC. This translates into CASSRTGTGGRDGQYF.

This clone was picked up one time. The rearrangement links TRBV7-2 to TRBJ2-1, with unresolved D. There are 12 residues in the CDR3. Germline V gene sequence: CDR1 SGHTA, CDR2 FQGNSA. Between the trimmed V and J ends, which lost 1 base and 7 bases, there was a span of 5 bases. CDR3 DNA sequence: TGTGCCAGCAGCTTAGACATGAATGAGCAGTTCTTC. Its protein is CASSLDMNEQFF.

The chain uses TRBV6-5 and TRBJ2-2, with 9 nucleotides matching TRBD1. V trimming: 7 bases; J trimming: 6 bases; junction bases outside the gene matches: 9. The germline V gene has CDR1 MNHEY and CDR2 SVGAGI. This CDR3 is 15 amino acids long. For the CDR3, the DNA is TGTGCCAGCACACGGGGACAGGGATTCCCCGGGGAGCTGTTTTTT. Translation: CASTRGQGFPGELFF.

The J gene is TRBJ2-7, the V gene TRBV29-1, with a tentative D call TRBD1 (5 bases). Trimming pared 3 bases from V and 6 bases from J, leaving 12 bases between. This CDR3 has 12 residues. CDR1 and CDR2 from the germline V gene are SQVTM and ANQGSEA. CDR3 DNA sequence: TGCAGCGTTGATCGGCAGGGCGGCGAGCAGTACTTC. This gives the protein CSVDRQGGEQYF.

The chain uses TRBV2 and TRBJ1-2; 9 bases agree with TRBD1. V dropped 6 bases and J dropped 2; count of bases not matched to a gene: 4. CDR3 length equals 14 residues. In germline, CDR1 is SNHLY, CDR2 FYNNEI. The CDR3 region is CASSPGTGNYGYTF. CDR3 DNA sequence: TGTGCCAGCAGCCCCGGGACAGGGAACTATGGCTACACCTTC.

This chain uses TRBV4-2 with TRBJ1-2, with 11 bases that match TRBD1. The CDR3 has 15 residues. V was clipped by 6 bases and J by 6 bases; unmatched bases: 9. Germline loops: CDR1 LGHNA, CDR2 YNFKEQ. CDR3 sequence (DNA): TGTGCCAGCAGTCGGGGGGGACAGGGGGGCGATGGCTACACCTTC. Protein: CASSRGGQGGDGYTF.

The CDR3 here is CASSPDGDYGYTF. The CDR3, as DNA: TGCGCCAGCAGCCCCGACGGAGACTATGGCTACACCTTC. The chain employs TRBV5-1 and TRBJ1-2; D is unclear. The CDR3 has 13 residues. Germline V CDR1 and CDR2: SGHRS, YFSETQ. Trimming removed 4 bases from V and 3 bases from J, with 10 bases in between.

This chain connects TRBV7-9 to TRBJ2-1; D ambiguous. Germline-derived CDR1 and CDR2 are SEHNR and FQNEAQ (reference sequence). The CDR3 runs 12 residues. V dropped 1 base and J dropped 6 bases, with 4 bases sitting between them. CDR3 protein: CASSLVSNEQFF. The CDR3 nucleotides are TGTGCCAGCAGCTTAGTTAGCAATGAGCAGTTCTTC.

The rearrangement links TRBV30 to TRBJ2-1, with 14 bases matching TRBD2. Germline V lookup: CDR1 GTSNPN, CDR2 SVGIG (reference sequence). The CDR3 is made up of 15 amino acids. The V and J ends lost 2 bases and 9 bases, in that order; junction bases with no gene match: 6. The CDR3 spells CAWSQGTSGSIEQFF. The CDR3, as DNA: TGTGCCTGGAGTCAAGGGACTAGCGGGAGTATTGAGCAGTTCTTC. The entire variable domain, with the rest obtained from reference TRBV30 and TRBJ2-1, is as follows: SQTIHQWPATLVQPVGSPLSLECTVEGTSNPNLYWYRQAAGRGLQLLFYSVGIGQISSEVPQNLSASRPQDRQFILSSKKLLLSDSGFYLCAWSQGTSGSIEQFFGPGTRLTVL.

This clone has only a few counts. This chain joins TRBV4-2 and TRBJ2-1, with D uncertain. V lost 2 bases to trimming and J lost 2 bases, with 13 bases between them. Germline CDR1 is LGHNA and CDR2 is YNFKEQ. The length of the CDR3 is 16 residues. The DNA of the CDR3 is TGTGCCAGCAGCCAATATGCCCGAGGCACCTACAATGAGCAGTTCTTC. Amino acids: CASSQYARGTYNEQFF.

This chain uses TRBV30 with TRBJ2-3; TRBD1 matches 7 bases. V shed 5 bases and J 2 bases; nucleotides not matched to a gene: 10. The CDR3 has 15 residues. Germline V CDR1 and CDR2: GTSNPN, SVGIG (reference sequence). CDR3 DNA: TGTGCCTGGCAACAGGGGATCCTTGACACAGATACGCAGTATTTT. Protein product: CAWQQGILDTDTQYF. Combining the CDR3 with reference TRBV30 and TRBJ2-3 gives the whole variable domain SQTIHQWPATLVQPVGSPLSLECTVEGTSNPNLYWYRQAAGRGLQLLFYSVGIGQISSEVPQNLSASRPQDRQFILSSKKLLLSDSGFYLCAWQQGILDTDTQYFGPGTRLTVL.